These 15 T cell receptor beta chains were all obtained from the same sample, sequenced in a study of HIV-infected patients and healthy controls. TCRdb processed the 5' RACE reads anew with MiXCR; each CDR3 protein has one entry. The table has over 55,000 distinct CDR3 sequences, around 17% seen once. Material: CD4+ T cells from blood. The receptor source for this set is a human donor in good health.

The chain recombines TRBV29-1 with TRBJ2-2, with D uncertain. The CDR3 consists of 13 residues. Per germline, CDR1 SQVTM and CDR2 ANQGSEA. Trimming took off 4 bases at V and 2 bases at J, with 8 bases between the two ends. The CDR3 region is CSVGNSNTGELFF. The CDR3 DNA reads TGCAGCGTTGGGAACAGTAACACCGGGGAGCTGTTTTTT.

V is TRBV6-2 or TRBV6-3 and J is TRBJ1-6; tentatively, D is TRBD1 (5 bases). The germline V gene encodes CDR1 MNHEY and CDR2 SVGEGT. The CDR3 extends over 18 amino acids. V lost 6 bases to trimming and J lost 0 bases, with 18 bases between them. For the CDR3, the DNA is TGTGCCAGCAGAACAAGACAGACCGCAAGCTCCTATAATTCACCCCTCCACTTT. Translated: CASRTRQTASSYNSPLHF.

This clonotype was detected ten times or more. This chain connects TRBV7-2 to TRBJ2-1; D is unclear. Germline assignment: CDR1 SGHTA and CDR2 FQGNSA. The length of the CDR3 is 15 residues. V was cut by 4 bases and J by 2 bases, with 12 bases left in between. This CDR3 is CASSSRPAPYNEQFF. The CDR3 nucleotides read TGTGCCAGCAGCTCGAGACCAGCCCCCTACAATGAGCAGTTCTTC.

This chain uses TRBV20-1 with TRBJ2-1; D is ambiguous. Germline assignment: CDR1 DFQATT and CDR2 SNEGSKA (reference sequence). The CDR3 contains 13 residues. The V gene lost 3 bases and the J gene lost 0 bases, with 6 bases spanning the gap. CDR3 loop: CSASGSSYNEQFF. Here the CDR3 DNA reads TGCAGTGCTAGTGGTAGCTCCTACAATGAGCAGTTCTTC.

CDR3 protein: CASSALIGVGGNEQFF. In nucleotides, the CDR3 is TGTGCCAGCAGCGCCCTAATAGGGGTAGGTGGCAATGAGCAGTTCTTC. The chain joins TRBV7-2 to TRBJ2-1; D possibly corresponds to TRBD1 (5 bases). The CDR3 loop spans 16 amino acids. Germline loops: CDR1 SGHTA, CDR2 FQGNSA. V dropped 5 bases and J dropped 6 bases, with 20 bases sitting between them.

The chain recombines TRBV7-6 with TRBJ2-1; the match to TRBD1 covers 7 bases. Germline V CDR1 and CDR2: SGHVS, FNYEAQ. The V and J ends lost 3 bases and 2 bases, in that order; junction bases with no gene match: 4. CDR3 length: 15 amino acids. The CDR3 region has the DNA TGTGCCAGCAGCTTCGGGACAGTTGCCTACAATGAGCAGTTCTTC. Amino acid sequence: CASSFGTVAYNEQFF.

There are a few counts of this clonotype. This sequence joins TRBV5-1 and TRBJ2-3, with TRBD1 identical over 9 bases. In germline, CDR1 is SGHRS, CDR2 YFSETQ. The V segment lost 0 bases and the J segment 4 bases; nucleotides outside the gene matches: 3. The CDR3 consists of 15 residues. In DNA form, the CDR3 reads TGCGCCAGCAGCTTGGGGGACAGGGCCGCAGATACGCAGTATTTT. It translates to CASSLGDRAADTQYF.

The J gene is TRBJ2-5, the V gene TRBV28, with D perhaps matching TRBD1 (5 bases). Per the germline V gene, CDR1 is MDHEN and CDR2 is SYDVKM. The CDR3 has 13 residues. The V end was cut by 6 bases, the J end by 1 base, with 9 bases between. For the CDR3, the DNA is TGTGCCAGCAGGCCAGGGTTCCAAGAGACCCAGTACTTC. As protein: CASRPGFQETQYF.

The chain is built from TRBV7-2 and TRBJ2-1; D unclear. CDR3 length: 13 residues. CDR1 and CDR2 from the germline V gene are SGHTA and FQGNSA. With 3 bases removed from V and 9 bases from J, the gap between germline ends came to 12 bases. In DNA, the CDR3 is TGTGCCAGCAGCTTCCGCTCGAGCGCTGAGCAGTTCTTC. As protein: CASSFRSSAEQFF. Complete variable domain (other parts from reference TRBV7-2 and TRBJ2-1): GAGVSQSPSNKVTEKGKDVELRCDPISGHTALYWYRQSLGQGLEFLIYFQGNSAPDKSGLPSDRFSAERTGGSVSTLTIQRTQQEDSAVYLCASSFRSSAEQFFGPGTRLTVL.

The V gene is TRBV12-3 or TRBV12-4, the J gene TRBJ1-5; possible D gene TRBD1, 5 bases. Between the trimmed V and J ends, which lost 6 bases and 2 bases, there was a span of 14 bases. The CDR3 loop spans 15 amino acids. CDR3 amino acids: CASSRDSVGNQPQHF. The DNA of the CDR3 is TGTGCCAGCAGCCGTGACAGTGTGGGCAATCAGCCCCAGCATTTT.

This clonotype was found a few times. The gene calls are TRBV28 and TRBJ2-6, with D perhaps TRBD1 or TRBD2 (6 bases each). Trimming pared 7 bases from V and 0 bases from J, leaving 10 bases between. The germline V gene encodes CDR1 MDHEN and CDR2 SYDVKM. The CDR3 length is 15 residues. The CDR3 sequence is CASKGGGSGANVLTF. The CDR3 DNA follows: TGTGCCAGCAAAGGAGGGGGCTCTGGGGCCAACGTCCTGACTTTC. The whole variable domain, filled in from reference TRBV28 and TRBJ2-6, reads DVKVTQSSRYLVKRTGEKVFLECVQDMDHENMFWYRQDPGLGLRLIYFSYDVKMKEKGDIPEGYSVSREKKERFSLILESASTNQTSMYLCASKGGGSGANVLTFGAGSRLTVL.

This clonotype has just a few counts. The chain couples TRBV18 to TRBJ1-2, with D tentatively TRBD1 (6 bases). Germline CDR1 KGHSH, CDR2 LQKENI. This CDR3 is built from 13 residues. With 3 bases removed from V and 5 bases from J, the gap between germline ends came to 10 bases. The CDR3 reads CASSPTDSYGYTF. The CDR3 nucleotides are TGTGCCAGCTCACCTACGGACAGTTATGGCTACACCTTC. Looking up the rest from reference TRBV18 and TRBJ1-2 gives the full variable domain: NAGVMQNPRHLVRRRGQEARLRCSPMKGHSHVYWYRQLPEEGLKFMVYLQKENIIDESGMPKERFSAEFPKEGPSILRIQQVVRGDSAAYFCASSPTDSYGYTFGSGTRLTVV.

The chain employs TRBV19 and TRBJ2-1, with D tentatively TRBD1 (5 bases). The CDR3 has 15 amino acids. Trimming pared 5 bases from V and 2 bases from J, leaving 13 bases between. CDR1 and CDR2 (germline): LNHDA, SQIVND (reference sequence). The CDR3 region is CASSSRTQTYNEQFF. DNA for the CDR3: TGTGCCAGTAGTTCCCGGACACAAACCTACAATGAGCAGTTCTTC.

Details on this clonotype: A single base separates this from a much larger clone, so it may be a read error. This CDR3 fails to terminate in the conserved phenylalanine or tryptophan, so it likely reflects a read error. The CDR3 reads CASSSGRNYGYTS. In DNA, the CDR3 is TGTGCCAGCAGCTCTGGACGGAACTATGGCTACACCTCC. J is TRBJ1-2 and V is TRBV7-9; D ambiguous. Germline V lookup: CDR1 SEHNR, CDR2 FQNEAQ (reference sequence). The CDR3 has 13 amino acids. V gave up 4 bases and J gave up 2 bases, with 8 bases separating them.

This chain uses TRBV20-1 with TRBJ1-5, with D uncertain. Germline values: CDR1 DFQATT, CDR2 SNEGSKA (reference sequence). V was clipped by 3 bases and J by 1 base, with 10 bases between them. CDR3 length equals 14 residues. CDR3 amino acids: CSASFGWSNQPQHF. CDR3 bases: TGCAGTGCTAGCTTCGGTTGGAGCAATCAGCCCCAGCATTTT.